This T cell receptor beta chain was sequenced in a study of PD-L1 blockade in urothelial cancer. Study as a whole: From 0 to 3 prior chemotherapy regimens had been given to the patients. Per blood sample, T cells had a median of about 130,000. Samples came from 3 weeks, at the second dose, and 6 weeks into treatment.

The repertoire was sequenced with immunoSEQ multiplex PCR; TCRdb's copy has only in-frame clones and lacks some. The table lists about 44,000 clones, 82% of them singletons. The count of this clone is one. Each individual provided 1 to 8 samples (taken pretreatment and on-treatment). The V end lost 10 bases, the J end lost 0 bases, and 15 bases lay between the germline ends. The CDR3 consists of 14 residues. The germline gives CDR1 ENHRY, CDR2 SYGVKD. The sequenced sample was PBMCs, obtained around atezolizumab (anti-PD-L1) treatment. The TCR comes from a man between 65 and 85 years old with urothelial cancer. The chain couples TRBV10-3 to TRBJ1-2; TRBD1 is a possible D gene (5 bases). CDR3 protein: CATAVTAANYGYTF. CDR3 nucleotides: TGTGCCACCGCGGTGACAGCAGCTAACTATGGCTACACCTTC.